The 14 T cell receptor beta chains given below trace back to one sample, sequenced in a study of beta chain features in type 1 diabetes. Points from the study as a whole: Shorter TCRB CDR3s, moderately but significantly so, marked every one of the four CD4+ subsets in Type 1 diabetes patients.

The antigens of these receptors remain unknown. The entirety of the isolated RNA underwent reverse transcription, so expressed TCRB transcripts were sequenced. The assay was immunoSEQ multiplex PCR, and TCRdb's table has in-frame clones only and misses some. The sample lists about 700,000 clones, 13% occurring once. The sequenced sample was naive CD4+ T cells from blood. The receptor source for this set is a man younger than 35 with type 1 diabetes.

As concerns this clone: Other DNA sequences in the same sample also yield this CDR3. The chain couples TRBV5-1 to TRBJ1-5, with D tentatively TRBD1 (5 bases). This CDR3 region has 15 residues. V was clipped by 0 bases and J by 2 bases, with 9 bases between them. Germline V gene sequence: CDR1 SGHRS, CDR2 YFSETQ. Here the CDR3 reads CASSLGQGGNQPQHF. The CDR3 bases are TGCGCCAGCAGCTTGGGTCAAGGGGGCAATCAGCCCCAGCATTTT.

This clone appeared a few times. The rearrangement joins TRBV25-1 to TRBJ2-7, with D tentatively TRBD1 or TRBD2 (5 bases each). V was cut by 6 bases and J by 8 bases, with 14 bases left in between. Germline V lookup: CDR1 MGHDK, CDR2 SYGVNS. The CDR3 totals 12 residues. The CDR3 bases are TGTGCCAGCAGGAGGGCAGGGTTACAGCAGTACTTC. The encoded protein is CASRRAGLQQYF.

In this sample, this clone turned up a few times. The gene calls are TRBV14 and TRBJ1-1; no firm D call. From germline, CDR1 is SGHDN and CDR2 FVKESK. V was clipped by 1 base and J by 11 bases, with 11 bases between them. The CDR3 is 12 residues long. The CDR3 protein is CASSQGRLGAFF. DNA for the CDR3: TGTGCCAGCAGCCAAGGGCGGCTTGGGGCTTTCTTT.

There are a few counts of this clone. The rearrangement joins TRBV25-1 to TRBJ1-2; 10 bases are a match to TRBD1. V dropped 6 bases and J dropped 6; count of bases not matched to a gene: 10. The CDR3 extends over 15 amino acids. The germline gives CDR1 MGHDK, CDR2 SYGVNS. The CDR3 sequence: CASRAPGQGLDGYTF. Here the CDR3 DNA reads TGTGCCAGCAGAGCCCCGGGACAGGGGCTGGATGGCTACACCTTC.

The chain couples TRBV5-6 to TRBJ1-1; D gene uncertain. Looked up from germline, CDR1 is SGHDT and CDR2 is YYEEEE. The CDR3 is made up of 14 amino acids. The V end was cut by 2 bases, the J end by 4 bases, with 12 bases between. CDR3 DNA: TGTGCCAGCAGCTTACTAACAGTGGGCACTGAAGCTTTCTTT. This codes for CASSLLTVGTEAFF.

The V and J genes are TRBV6-5 and TRBJ1-2, with a weak D call TRBD1 (6 bases). V gave up 4 bases and J gave up 4 bases, with 13 bases separating them. Germline CDR1 and CDR2: MNHEY and SVGAGI. This CDR3 spans 14 amino acids. The CDR3, as DNA: TGTGCCAGCAGTTTTGGGGGGCCGAGCTATGGCTACACCTTC. Translated, it gives CASSFGGPSYGYTF.

This clone was seen only a few times. CDR3 region: CASSPWTYEQYF. The CDR3 nucleotides read TGTGCCAGCAGTCCATGGACCTACGAGCAGTACTTC. The chain employs TRBV28 and TRBJ2-7; no reliable D call. The CDR3 is 12 residues long. In germline, CDR1 is MDHEN, CDR2 SYDVKM. Trimming shortened V by 5 bases and J by 2 bases, and 7 bases separated the two germline ends.

This clone was detected only a few times. The rearrangement joins TRBV5-6 to TRBJ2-5, with 7 bases identical to TRBD2. The CDR3 is made up of 15 amino acids. Per the germline V gene, CDR1 is SGHDT and CDR2 is YYEEEE. With V trimmed by 4 bases and J by 1 base, 7 bases remained unmatched. CDR3 residues: CASSLTSGGQETQYF. The CDR3 bases are TGTGCCAGCAGCCTCACCTCGGGGGGCCAAGAGACCCAGTACTTC.

The rearrangement uses TRBV19 and TRBJ1-5; D gene unclear. The germline V and J ends were trimmed by 7 bases and 0 bases, with 16 bases remaining between them. The CDR3 extends over 16 amino acids. The V gene's germline CDR1 is LNHDA and CDR2 SQIVND (reference sequence). The CDR3 is CASTYGGDYSNQPQHF. CDR3 sequence (DNA): TGTGCCAGTACCTATGGAGGTGATTATAGCAATCAGCCCCAGCATTTT.

This rearrangement joins TRBV10-2 to TRBJ2-5, with D perhaps TRBD1 (6 bases). The CDR3 contains 15 residues. V lost 0 bases to trimming and J lost 4 bases, with 12 bases between them. Germline V CDR1 and CDR2: WSHSY, SAAADI. The CDR3 here is CASSESAAGVETQYF. DNA of the CDR3: TGCGCCAGCAGTGAGTCAGCCGCAGGGGTAGAGACCCAGTACTTC.

The chain couples TRBV2 to TRBJ2-5; 9 bases match TRBD2. This CDR3 region has 16 residues. The junction had 9 bases not matched to a gene; V was cut back by 2 bases and J by 5 bases. Germline CDR1 is SNHLY and CDR2 is FYNNEI. CDR3 region: CASSELAGSTRETQYF. The CDR3 DNA follows: TGTGCCAGCAGTGAACTAGCGGGATCTACCCGGGAGACCCAGTACTTC.

This CDR3 is CASSRDSPLHF. DNA of the CDR3: TGTGCCAGCAGCCGTGATTCACCCCTCCACTTT. The chain couples TRBV6-6 to TRBJ1-6; the D is unclear. Germline V gives CDR1 MNHNY, CDR2 SVGAGI (reference sequence). Trimming took off 6 bases at V and 8 bases at J, with 5 bases between the two ends. The CDR3 is 11 residues long.

This clone showed up just a few times. The V and J genes are TRBV5-1 and TRBJ2-6, with D unclear. V lost 3 bases to trimming and J lost 4 bases, with 5 bases between them. There are 13 residues in the CDR3. Per the germline V gene, CDR1 is SGHRS and CDR2 is YFSETQ. CDR3 in DNA: TGCGCCAGCAGCTCTAGAGGGGCCAACGTCCTGACTTTC. This translates into CASSSRGANVLTF.

This clone was detected only a few times. The chain couples TRBV30 to TRBJ1-1; TRBD1 matches 7 bases. V was pared by 5 bases and J by 2 bases, with 5 bases of the junction left unmatched. This CDR3 has 13 residues. Germline V gene sequence: CDR1 GTSNPN, CDR2 SVGIG (reference sequence). The CDR3 sequence: CAWEGQPNTEAFF. The DNA for the CDR3 is TGTGCCTGGGAGGGACAGCCAAACACTGAAGCTTTCTTT.